This TCR beta chain was identified during a study of chemoradiotherapy in HPV16-positive cancers. Libraries were prepared by immunoSEQ multiplex PCR; TCRdb keeps only in-frame clonotypes and omits some of them. The sample shows approximately 13,000 clones, about 85% of them seen only once. V lost 5 bases and J lost 6; bases outside the gene matches: 3. Germline CDR1 reads SGHTA; CDR2 reads FQGTGA. The CDR3 sequence is 14 residues long. The sequencing used blood, collected from a patient who underwent chemoradiotherapy. This chain joins TRBV7-3 and TRBJ2-3, with 12 bases that match TRBD2. This receptor was obtained from a human donor with HPV-associated anogenital cancer. The CDR3 bases are TGTGCCAGCAGCCTCGGGACTAGCGGGGATACGCAGTATTTT. Its protein product is CASSLGTSGDTQYF.